The 26 T cell receptor beta chains below were found in one sample sequenced in a study of a mutant IDH1 vaccine in newly diagnosed glioma. Their specific antigens are unknown. The time point: week 35, safety follow-up. Each dose of the vaccine consisted of 300 ug of mutant IDH1 20-mer peptide, with topical imiquimod. Only in-frame clones appear in the TCRdb table, and some are missing; sequencing was by immunoSEQ multiplex PCR. This sample has tens of thousands of clones, with 65% to 75% found just once. The sequencing here drew on PBMCs, taken from a glioma patient whose treatment included an IDH1 peptide vaccine. The source is a middle-aged man with glioma.

This clone appeared once. The chain employs TRBV6-6 and TRBJ1-2, with D possibly being TRBD1 (5 bases). The V and J ends lost 8 bases and 10 bases respectively, with 20 bases between them. CDR1 is MNHNY and CDR2 is SVGAGI in the germline V gene (reference sequence). This CDR3 spans 13 amino acids. This CDR3 reads CASQGPNNEVYTF. As DNA, the CDR3 is TGTGCCAGCCAGGGACCCAACAACGAGGTCTACACCTTC.

The V and J genes are TRBV7-9 and TRBJ2-7, with D possibly matching TRBD1 (6 bases). Per the germline V gene, CDR1 is SEHNR and CDR2 is FQNEAQ (reference sequence). The V end lost 1 base, the J end lost 3 bases, and 13 bases lay between the germline ends. The CDR3 sequence is 15 residues long. The CDR3 reads CASSLGYGQFYEQYF. CDR3 nucleotide sequence: TGTGCCAGCAGCTTAGGGTACGGACAGTTCTACGAGCAGTACTTC. The complete variable domain, with remaining parts taken from reference TRBV7-9 and TRBJ2-7, reads DTGVSQNPRHKITKRGQNVTFRCDPISEHNRLYWYRQTLGQGPEFLTYFQNEAQLEKSRLLSDRFSAERPKGSFSTLEIQRTEQGDSAMYLCASSLGYGQFYEQYFGPGTRLTVT.

In this sample, this clone turned up once. The gene calls are TRBV10-3 and TRBJ1-2; D is undetermined. The CDR3 is 16 residues long. Germline V gives CDR1 ENHRY, CDR2 SYGVKD. V lost 5 bases to trimming and J lost 2 bases, with 18 bases between them. The CDR3 reads CAISPPGRIGNYGYTF. CDR3 coding DNA: TGTGCCATCAGTCCTCCCGGTCGGATCGGAAACTATGGCTACACCTTC.

The chain uses TRBV6-5 and TRBJ1-2; the match to TRBD1 covers 9 bases. CDR1 is MNHEY, CDR2 SVGAGI, per germline. The CDR3 runs 12 residues. V gave up 6 bases and J gave up 6 bases; unmatched junction bases: 2. The CDR3, as DNA: TGTGCCAGCAGGCGGACAGGGGATGGCTACACCTTC. As protein: CASRRTGDGYTF.

This rearrangement joins TRBV29-1 to TRBJ2-7, with D tentatively TRBD1 or TRBD2 (6 bases each). V was trimmed by 1 base and J by 2 bases, leaving 15 bases between them. The CDR3 is 15 residues long. Per the germline V gene, CDR1 is SQVTM and CDR2 is ANQGSEA. The CDR3 coding sequence is TGCAGCGTTGAAGGCCTCCGGGGGCTTGCCTACGAGCAGTACTTC. The encoded protein is CSVEGLRGLAYEQYF.

This chain links TRBV9 with TRBJ1-3; no firm D call. This CDR3 has 16 amino acids. CDR1 and CDR2 from the germline V gene are SGDLS and YYNGEE. Trimming took 0 bases from V and 1 from J, leaving 11 bases between them. The DNA for the CDR3 is TGTGCCAGCAGCGTAGAAGGAGGAGGGTCTGGAAACACCATATATTTT. It yields the protein CASSVEGGGSGNTIYF.

This sequence joins TRBV7-3 and TRBJ2-7; tentative D call: TRBD2 (6 bases). V lost 2 bases and J lost 6, with 11 bases in between. Germline CDR1 and CDR2: SGHTA and FQGTGA. CDR3 length equals 13 residues. CDR3 residues: CASSLGQGGEQYF. The DNA for the CDR3 is TGTGCCAGCAGCTTAGGGCAGGGAGGCGAGCAGTACTTC. Full variable domain (rest looked up from reference TRBV7-3 and TRBJ2-7): GAGVSQTPSNKVTEKGKYVELRCDPISGHTALYWYRQSLGQGPEFLIYFQGTGAADDSGLPNDRFFAVRPEGSVSTLKIQRTERGDSAVYLCASSLGQGGEQYFGPGTRLTVT.

The chain uses TRBV10-1 and TRBJ1-4, with 7 bases fitting TRBD1. This CDR3 has 12 residues. CDR1 is WNHNN and CDR2 is SYGVQD in the germline V gene (reference sequence). V was pared by 6 bases and J by 8 bases, with 3 bases of the junction left unmatched. The CDR3: CASRGTVEKLFF. CDR3 bases: TGCGCCAGCAGAGGGACAGTCGAAAAACTGTTTTTT.

The V call is TRBV6-6, the J call TRBJ1-1; TRBD1 matches 7 bases. V was pared by 5 bases and J by 10 bases, with 10 bases of the junction left unmatched. CDR3 length: 13 amino acids. Germline V lookup: CDR1 MNHNY, CDR2 SVGAGI (reference sequence). For the CDR3, the DNA is TGTGCCAGCAGTCACCGGGACAGCCCTACAGCTTTCTTT. Translated, it gives CASSHRDSPTAFF.

V usage is TRBV5-3 and J usage is TRBJ1-5; the match to TRBD1 covers 7 bases. TRBV5-3 is placed among ORFs of uncertain function. CDR3 length equals 15 residues. The trim removed 4 bases at V and 6 bases at J, leaving 10 bases unmatched. This chain's CDR3 is CARSPGGGWIQPQHF. DNA of the CDR3: TGTGCCAGAAGCCCGGGAGGGGGCTGGATTCAGCCCCAGCATTTT.

The rearrangement links TRBV30 to TRBJ2-1; 7 nucleotides agree with TRBD1. The CDR3 extends over 13 amino acids. Germline V gene sequence: CDR1 GTSNPN, CDR2 SVGIG (reference sequence). J was trimmed by 5 bases and V by 2 bases; bases with no gene match: 3. The CDR3 sequence is CAWSMDRNNEQFF. CDR3 nucleotide sequence: TGTGCCTGGAGTATGGACAGGAACAATGAGCAGTTCTTC.

This chain connects TRBV27 to TRBJ2-7; 10 bases match TRBD2. Germline V CDR1 and CDR2: MNHEY, SMNVEV (reference sequence). The junction had 3 bases not matched to a gene; V was cut back by 2 bases and J by 2 bases. This CDR3 has 15 residues. The CDR3 protein is CASSLVLAGPYEQYF. The DNA of the CDR3 is TGTGCCAGCAGTTTAGTACTAGCGGGACCCTACGAGCAGTACTTC.

The V call is TRBV19, the J call TRBJ1-5; D not resolved. Trimming took 7 bases from V and 11 from J, leaving 21 bases between them. This CDR3 is built from 14 residues. Germline V gives CDR1 LNHDA, CDR2 SQIVND (reference sequence). CDR3 nucleotide sequence: TGTGCCAGTACTCTAGGTGGACCCAATACGGCCCAGCATTTT. It translates to CASTLGGPNTAQHF.

This chain joins TRBV15 and TRBJ1-1; D not resolved. Germline CDR1 LNHNV, CDR2 YYDKDF (reference sequence). The CDR3 totals 14 residues. Trimming removed 3 bases at V and 4 bases at J, with 12 bases between. DNA for the CDR3: TGTGCCACCAGCAGCCGCCCCAAGGGCACTGAAGCTTTCTTT. It codes for CATSSRPKGTEAFF.

This chain connects TRBV20-1 to TRBJ2-7; TRBD1 is a possible D gene (6 bases). This CDR3 has 11 amino acids. CDR1 and CDR2 (germline): DFQATT, SNEGSKA (reference sequence). With 5 bases removed from V and 7 bases from J, the gap between germline ends came to 12 bases. DNA for the CDR3: TGCAGTGCTTGGGACACCCTGGAGCAGTACTTC. It encodes CSAWDTLEQYF.

The chain is built from TRBV29-1 and TRBJ2-7; 8 positions match TRBD1. The germline CDR1 and CDR2 sequences are SQVTM and ANQGSEA. CDR3 size: 13 residues. With V trimmed by 7 bases and J by 3 bases, 8 bases remained unmatched. The CDR3 reads CSATGTGDYEQYF. CDR3 in DNA: TGCAGCGCCACCGGGACAGGAGACTACGAGCAGTACTTC.

The V call is TRBV5-6, the J call TRBJ2-1; TRBD2 might be the D (6 bases). CDR3 length: 15 amino acids. CDR1 is SGHDT, CDR2 YYEEEE, per germline. V gave up 4 bases and J gave up 2 bases, with 13 bases separating them. The CDR3, as DNA: TGTGCCAGCAGCCTGGGGGGAATTCCCTACAATGAGCAGTTCTTC. Translation gives CASSLGGIPYNEQFF.

The chain couples TRBV18 to TRBJ1-1; D unclear. The CDR3 runs 13 residues. CDR1 is KGHSH, CDR2 LQKENI, per germline. V shed 3 bases and J shed 5 bases, with 10 bases lying between them. CDR3 DNA: TGTGCCAGCTCACCGGAGGGTTCGACTGAAGCTTTCTTT. It encodes CASSPEGSTEAFF.

V and J are TRBV2 and TRBJ1-2, with D possibly being TRBD1 (6 bases). CDR1 and CDR2 (germline): SNHLY, FYNNEI. CDR3 size: 17 residues. Deletions cut 7 bases from V and 0 bases from J, with 21 bases between. The CDR3 DNA reads TGTGCCAGCACACCCGACAGGCCGCGTCTATCTAACTATGGCTACACCTTC. Amino acid sequence: CASTPDRPRLSNYGYTF.

This chain connects TRBV2 to TRBJ1-5, with D possibly being TRBD1 (5 bases). This CDR3 region has 13 residues. CDR1 and CDR2 (germline): SNHLY, FYNNEI. V was trimmed by 4 bases and J by 6 bases, leaving 10 bases between them. For the CDR3, the DNA is TGTGCCAGCAGTGGATCAGGGAGTCAGCCCCAGCATTTT. It specifies CASSGSGSQPQHF.

CDR3 region: CASSLEPGGGSPLHF. CDR3 DNA: TGTGCCAGCAGCTTAGAGCCAGGGGGCGGATCACCCCTCCACTTT. The chain uses TRBV11-2 and TRBJ1-6; TRBD1 matches at 8 bases. The CDR3 has 15 residues. The trim removed 0 bases at V and 10 bases at J, leaving 5 bases unmatched. CDR1 SGHAT and CDR2 FQNNGV come from the germline V gene.

V and J are TRBV7-9 and TRBJ1-3; D unclear. CDR1 and CDR2 (germline): SEHNR, FQNEAQ (reference sequence). The V end lost 3 bases, the J end lost 6 bases, and 6 bases lay between the germline ends. The CDR3 is made up of 12 amino acids. The CDR3 loop reads CASSLLENTIYF. The CDR3 DNA follows: TGTGCCAGCAGCTTGTTAGAAAACACCATATATTTT.

In its sample, this clone was seen once. The V call is TRBV18, the J call TRBJ1-5, with TRBD1 identical over 8 bases. This CDR3 is built from 14 residues. Germline CDR1 reads KGHSH; CDR2 reads LQKENI. Trimming took 3 bases from V and 6 from J; bases not matched to a gene: 4. DNA of the CDR3: TGTGCCAGCTCACCTTCTACAGGGGGTCAGCCCCAGCATTTT. Amino acid sequence: CASSPSTGGQPQHF.

The CDR3 DNA reads as TGCGCCAGCAGTTCCCCGGGACAGAGAAACTACGAGCAGTACTTC. It translates to CASSSPGQRNYEQYF. The gene calls are TRBV10-2 and TRBJ2-7; 7 nucleotides line up with TRBD1. Germline V gene data show CDR1 as WSHSY and CDR2 as SAAADI. The CDR3 consists of 15 residues. V shed 5 bases, J shed 3 bases, and the junction held 10 bases outside the gene matches.

The V gene is TRBV2, the J gene TRBJ1-2, with TRBD1 matching over 7 bases. CDR3 length: 15 residues. In germline, CDR1 is SNHLY, CDR2 FYNNEI. The ends lost 6 bases at V and 4 bases at J; junction bases unmatched: 11. CDR3 nucleotides: TGTGCCAGCAGCCCATCAGGGGGAGCCATCTATGGCTACACCTTC. It yields the protein CASSPSGGAIYGYTF.

The V gene is TRBV7-2, the J gene TRBJ2-5; either TRBD1 or TRBD2 may fit D (7 bases each). Germline CDR1 is SGHTA and CDR2 is FQGNSA. V shed 1 base and J shed 5 bases, with 17 bases lying between them. This CDR3 has 16 residues. CDR3 nucleotide sequence: TGTGCCAGCAGCTTAGGGGCCCCAGGGGGAGGGGAGACCCAGTACTTC. Translating it yields CASSLGAPGGGETQYF.